This T cell receptor beta chain was documented in a study of T cell responses to AZD1222 COVID-19 vaccine (dated by TCRdb to the early 2020s). Notes on the research overall: A total of around 240 trial participants underwent TCR sequencing, of whom nearly 210 had received two doses of AZD1222 and roughly 26 had received two doses of the MenACWY control vaccine. Trial participants were enrolled by age into 18-55, 56-69 and 70-plus year subgroups, with roughly 160, 29 and 62 TCR-sequenced participants respectively. Study-level results and caveats: The whole spike protein was spanned by vaccine-associated CD4 TCRs, and dominant responses were seen in regions 160-218 and 743-854. After two AZD1222 doses, spike-specific TCR breadth and depth were significantly higher than at day 0 and than in MenACWY recipients. Reportedly, almost half of the unique spike-specific TCRs recognized epitopes lying outside the regions that are mutated in the B.1.351 and B.1.1.7 variants. Conclusions about previously exposed vaccinees are limited, since just a handful of AZD1222 recipients were seropositive for SARS-CoV-2 at baseline. Participants were mostly white British, with more females than males. The authors suggested clonal diversity may have been underestimated. Because no samples from the day 14 peak response were available, repertoires could be characterized only after the peak T cell response. In the small 56-69-year group, the increase in depth fell short of significance, most likely because of low power.

With respect to this clone: Its binding antigen is unknown. Within one base of it there is no much larger clone, and no base qualities were kept.

The CDR3 regions of human TCRbeta chains were analyzed by immunosequencing. In the original analysis: TCRs in the repertoires were matched against a reference library of SARS-CoV-2-specific TCRs that had been generated with the MIRA antigen-specificity platform. Breadth meant the fraction of unique TCRs that were SARS-CoV-2-associated, whereas depth meant the fraction of total T cells that were SARS-CoV-2-associated. Using the MIRA data, each spike-specific TCR was mapped to the spike region that the TCR reacts to and placed in a CD4 or CD8 class. Log10-transformed breadth and depth values were compared by one-way ANOVA with Sidak's multiple comparisons tests. TCRdb re-hosts the immuneACCESS table, in-frame sequences only. Its copies lack some clones; in the studies checked, an unresolved V gene accounts for under half of them, and the cause for the rest is not known. The V and J calls and clone size come from that table; D and trimming were worked out from the DNA. Recorded for this sample are approximately 180,000 clones; 85% to 95% of them occurred a single time. Under 1.1% of the sample is taken by the ten largest.

Read against the paper, the sample's time point label means: about 28 days (+/-7) after the second vaccine dose. The treatment or condition label corresponds to: meningococcal conjugate vaccine given as trial control. Vaccinee samples came from UK trials COV001 and COV002, including a single-blind randomized controlled phase 2/3 trial of AZD1222 (ChAdOx1 nCoV-19) in healthy adults. Trial participant PBMC samples were collected at day 0 and day 28 after the second dose for TCRbeta chain sequencing. The origin of this receptor is an adult who received the MenACWY meningococcal vaccine as a control. The source was peripheral blood, collected 28 days after the second dose of the MenACWY control vaccine.

The nucleotide sequence reads as follows: TGTGCCAGCAGTCCCGGGACAGTTTATAATTCACCCCTCCACTTT. Its translation reads: CASSPGTVYNSPLHF. The rearrangement combines TRBV6-5 with TRBJ1-6, with 7 bases aligning to TRBD1. Its CDR3 holds 15 amino acids, cysteine through phenylalanine. The DNA shown is the 45-base CDR3, in frame from base 1. V loses 5 bases at its end and J loses 4 bases; junction bases beyond the gene matches: 5. The germline V gene provides CDR1 MNHEY and CDR2 SVGAGI.